The source of this TCR beta chain is a study of blood T cell repertoires in COVID-19. The V and J ends lost 3 bases and 5 bases respectively, with 17 bases between them. Germline CDR1 reads KGHSH; CDR2 reads LQKENI. CDR3 length: 15 residues. In its sample, this clone was seen once. In the original workflow: Estimation of nucleated cell counts relied on the amplification of reference gene primers. The method was immunoSEQ multiplex PCR; TCRdb's version includes in-frame clones alone and lacks a portion of them. The V and J calls and clone size were taken over from that table, and D and trimming were inferred from the DNA. Of about 110,000 clones in the sample, 81% were seen once.

Sequenced input: peripheral blood. This clonotype was sampled from a woman in her 70s with acute or convalescent COVID-19. J is TRBJ2-7 and V is TRBV18; D perhaps matches TRBD2 (5 bases). For the CDR3, the DNA is TGTGCCAGCTCACCTCTGACGGGAAAAGTCGACGAGCAGTACTTC. Protein product: CASSPLTGKVDEQYF.